These 32 T cell receptor beta chains were all obtained from the same sample, sequenced in a study of blood T cell repertoires in COVID-19. TCRdb's copy holds only in-frame clones and misses some; the assay was immunoSEQ multiplex PCR. The top ten hold less than 40% of the sample, which has about 80,000 clones, approximately 82% seen once. Sequencing used peripheral blood. The receptors derive from a woman in her seventies with acute or convalescent COVID-19.

This clone has just one count. This chain uses TRBV4-1 with TRBJ2-2, with 7 bases fitting TRBD2. The CDR3 is 16 amino acids. Trimming took 2 bases from V and 5 from J; bases not matched to a gene: 8. Germline values: CDR1 MGHRA, CDR2 YSYEKL. As DNA, the CDR3 is TGCGCCAGCAGCCAACAACAGCGGGATGTGACCGGGGAGCTGTTTTTT. Its translation is CASSQQQRDVTGELFF.

The chain carries TRBV27 and TRBJ1-1, with 7 nucleotides matching TRBD1. Trimming at V came to 2 bases and at J to 0 bases, leaving 3 bases not matched to a gene. The CDR3 runs 15 residues. Germline loops: CDR1 MNHEY, CDR2 SMNVEV (reference sequence). The CDR3 region has the DNA TGTGCCAGCAGTTTAGGGACAGATATGAACACTGAAGCTTTCTTT. Amino acids: CASSLGTDMNTEAFF.

This clone was seen just once. The chain combines TRBV5-6 with TRBJ2-5; D is perhaps TRBD2 (5 bases). There are 13 residues in the CDR3. Deletions cut 2 bases from V and 5 bases from J, with 10 bases between. The V gene's germline CDR1 is SGHDT and CDR2 YYEEEE. The CDR3 spells CASSLGWEETQYF. For the CDR3, the DNA is TGTGCCAGCAGCTTAGGGTGGGAGGAGACCCAGTACTTC. The full variable domain, its missing parts supplied by reference TRBV5-6 and TRBJ2-5, is DAGVTQSPTHLIKTRGQQVTLRCSPKSGHDTVSWYQQALGQGPQFIFQYYEEEERQRGNFPDRFSGHQFPNYSSELNVNALLLGDSALYLCASSLGWEETQYFGPGTRLLVL.

This clone was counted between two and nine times. The chain recombines TRBV29-1 with TRBJ1-5; D is possibly TRBD1 (5 bases). V lost 5 bases and J 2 bases, leaving 10 bases between the germline ends. Germline CDR1 reads SQVTM; CDR2 reads ANQGSEA. CDR3 length equals 13 residues. The CDR3 spells CSVQGMGNQPQHF. DNA of the CDR3: TGCAGCGTTCAGGGAATGGGCAATCAGCCCCAGCATTTT.

CDR3 region: CASSPTSGRSYEQYF. In nucleotides, the CDR3 is TGTGCCAGCAGCCCTACTAGCGGGAGATCCTACGAGCAGTACTTC. This chain connects TRBV27 to TRBJ2-7, with 11 positions matching TRBD2. From germline, CDR1 is MNHEY and CDR2 SMNVEV (reference sequence). The CDR3 spans 15 residues. Trimming cost V 6 bases and J 1 base; bases outside gene matches: 5.

The J gene is TRBJ2-1, the V gene TRBV6-2 or TRBV6-3, with 12 bases identical to TRBD2. Germline V CDR1 and CDR2: MNHEY, SVGEGT. The CDR3 is 23 residues long. V was pared by 6 bases and J by 0 bases, with 24 bases of the junction left unmatched. In DNA, the CDR3 is TGTGCCAGCAGCCACCCTTCAAGCGGGGGCAGACTAGCGGGGGTGAGCTCCTACAATGAGCAGTTCTTC. It yields the protein CASSHPSSGGRLAGVSSYNEQFF.

This rearrangement joins TRBV14 to TRBJ2-2; TRBD1 aligns across 8 bases. Germline V CDR1 and CDR2: SGHDN, FVKESK. Trimming cost V 4 bases and J 9 bases; bases outside gene matches: 4. The CDR3 covers 13 residues. In DNA, the CDR3 is TGTGCCAGCAGCCGAGACAGGGGACGGGAGCTGTTTTTT. This translates into CASSRDRGRELFF.

The V and J genes are TRBV10-3 and TRBJ2-3, with TRBD1 matching over 8 bases. The CDR3 is made up of 16 amino acids. CDR1 and CDR2 (germline): ENHRY, SYGVKD. J gave up 1 base and V 1 base, and 4 bases lay outside the gene matches. CDR3 DNA sequence: TGTGCCATCAGTGAGTTGCTGGACAGGGGCACAGATACGCAGTATTTT. This sequence encodes CAISELLDRGTDTQYF.

CDR3 region: CASRRTSGSGEQFF. CDR3 DNA sequence: TGCGCCAGCAGAAGGACTAGCGGGAGTGGTGAGCAGTTCTTC. The V gene is TRBV10-1, the J gene TRBJ2-1, with 13 bases aligning to TRBD2. The germline gives CDR1 WNHNN, CDR2 SYGVQD (reference sequence). The CDR3 length is 14 residues. Trimming took 6 bases from V and 9 from J; bases not matched to a gene: 5.

This clone showed up just once. The chain links TRBV30 to TRBJ2-2; D ambiguous. Germline CDR1 GTSNPN, CDR2 SVGIG (reference sequence). Trimming shortened V by 2 bases and J by 5 bases, and 6 bases separated the two germline ends. This CDR3 contains 12 residues. CDR3 in DNA: TGTGCCTGGAGTATCCTAACCGGGGAGCTGTTTTTT. Translation: CAWSILTGELFF.

The chain has TRBV2 and TRBJ2-7; D is perhaps TRBD2 (6 bases). CDR1 is SNHLY, CDR2 FYNNEI, per germline. The CDR3 is 15 amino acids. V lost 7 bases, J lost 7 bases, and 23 bases lay in between. Here the CDR3 reads CASTPRLGETSEQYF. The CDR3 region has the DNA TGTGCCAGCACCCCAAGACTAGGGGAAACCTCGGAGCAGTACTTC.

This clone was observed a few times. The chain uses TRBV6-5 and TRBJ2-7, with TRBD1 matching over 7 bases. Germline V CDR1 and CDR2: MNHEY, SVGAGI. CDR3 length: 13 residues. The trim removed 7 bases at V and 0 bases at J, leaving 3 bases unmatched. CDR3 nucleotide sequence: TGTGCCAGCAAGGCAGGGGGCTCCTACGAGCAGTACTTC. This encodes CASKAGGSYEQYF.

This chain links TRBV5-1 with TRBJ2-2; 8 bases agree with TRBD1. Germline assignment: CDR1 SGHRS and CDR2 YFSETQ. V trimming: 4 bases; J trimming: 6 bases; junction bases outside the gene matches: 8. The CDR3 has 15 amino acids. This CDR3 reads CASSGGQGRSGELFF. In nucleotides, the CDR3 is TGCGCCAGCAGCGGCGGACAGGGACGCTCCGGGGAGCTGTTTTTT. The variable domain in full, completed from reference TRBV5-1 and TRBJ2-2, reads KAGVTQTPRYLIKTRGQQVTLSCSPISGHRSVSWYQQTPGQGLQFLFEYFSETQRNKGNFPGRFSGRQFSNSRSEMNVSTLELGDSALYLCASSGGQGRSGELFFGEGSRLTVL.

The chain combines TRBV30 with TRBJ1-6; D remains unclear. The V gene lost 3 bases and the J gene lost 4 bases, with 4 bases spanning the gap. The CDR3 is 12 residues long. CDR1 and CDR2 (germline): GTSNPN, SVGIG (reference sequence). CDR3 in amino acids: CAWRAYNSPLHF. CDR3 sequence (DNA): TGTGCCTGGAGGGCATATAATTCACCCCTCCACTTT.

This clone was counted a single time. The J gene is TRBJ1-4, the V gene TRBV11-2; D not certain. Trimming stripped 1 base from V and 7 bases from J, with 13 bases between. Germline values: CDR1 SGHAT, CDR2 FQNNGV. The CDR3 extends over 15 amino acids. The CDR3: CASSLGRGGGEKLFF. In DNA, the CDR3 is TGTGCCAGCAGCTTAGGTCGGGGAGGAGGTGAAAAACTGTTTTTT.

The chain is built from TRBV27 and TRBJ2-7; perhaps TRBD2 as D (5 bases). CDR3 size: 14 residues. The germline V gene encodes CDR1 MNHEY and CDR2 SMNVEV (reference sequence). Trimming removed 2 bases at V and 1 base at J, with 9 bases between. The CDR3 is CASSLLAGSYEQYF. CDR3 coding DNA: TGTGCCAGCAGTTTACTAGCTGGATCCTACGAGCAGTACTTC.

The chain employs TRBV27 and TRBJ1-5, with D hard to call. Germline V gene sequence: CDR1 MNHEY, CDR2 SMNVEV (reference sequence). The CDR3 extends over 17 amino acids. Trimming took off 4 bases at V and 2 bases at J, with 18 bases between the two ends. In DNA form, the CDR3 reads TGTGCCAGCAGTTCGTGGGTCCTCGGGAGCGGCAATCAGCCCCAGCATTTT. Translating it yields CASSSWVLGSGNQPQHF.

This clone occurred a few times. This chain joins TRBV12-3 or TRBV12-4 and TRBJ2-2, with a tentative D call TRBD1 (5 bases). The CDR3 extends over 13 amino acids. Trimming took 11 bases from V and 0 from J, leaving 10 bases between them. CDR3 coding DNA: TGTGCCGGAAGACAGACGAACACCGGGGAGCTGTTTTTT. Translating gives CAGRQTNTGELFF.

The chain uses TRBV3-1 (or the pseudogene TRBV3-2) and TRBJ2-5; 8 nucleotides align to TRBD1. The germline CDR1 and CDR2 sequences are LGHDT and YNNKEL (reference sequence). The V gene end was trimmed by 0 bases and the J gene end by 2 bases; junction bases not matched to a gene: 17. The CDR3 runs to 20 residues. The CDR3 is CASSQEFWGTGKTRQETQYF. CDR3 in DNA: TGTGCCAGCAGCCAAGAATTCTGGGGGACAGGCAAGACCCGACAAGAGACCCAGTACTTC.

The chain combines TRBV4-1 with TRBJ1-1, with 9 positions matching TRBD1. In germline, CDR1 is MGHRA, CDR2 YSYEKL. This CDR3 has 17 residues. Trimming took 3 bases from V and 5 from J; bases not matched to a gene: 13. This CDR3 is CASSQGYRTGVITEAFF. CDR3 nucleotides: TGCGCCAGCAGCCAGGGGTATCGGACAGGGGTCATTACTGAAGCTTTCTTT.

This chain uses TRBV20-1 with TRBJ2-7; D possibly corresponds to TRBD1 (5 bases). V lost 3 bases and J 6 bases, leaving 9 bases between the germline ends. In germline, CDR1 is DFQATT, CDR2 SNEGSKA (reference sequence). The CDR3 runs 11 residues. The CDR3 DNA follows: TGCAGTGCTAGGTGGGGCTCCGAGCAGTACTTC. It specifies CSARWGSEQYF.

This chain connects TRBV27 to TRBJ2-2, with D perhaps TRBD2 (5 bases). The germline V and J ends were trimmed by 4 bases and 6 bases, with 21 bases remaining between them. The CDR3 runs 17 residues. Germline V lookup: CDR1 MNHEY, CDR2 SMNVEV (reference sequence). CDR3 sequence (DNA): TGTGCCAGCAGTTCGCTGCCGGGGTACGGGGTACCCGGGGAGCTGTTTTTT. As protein: CASSSLPGYGVPGELFF.

The gene calls are TRBV5-6 and TRBJ1-6; 9 bases align to TRBD1. The CDR3 covers 16 residues. V shed 1 base, J shed 9 bases, and the junction held 8 bases outside the gene matches. CDR1 is SGHDT, CDR2 YYEEEE, per germline. The CDR3 DNA is TGTGCCAGCAGCTTGCTTTCGGGACAGGGTACTTCACCCCTCCACTTT. As protein: CASSLLSGQGTSPLHF.

The genes are TRBV7-8 and TRBJ1-1; D not certain. With 1 base removed from V and 6 bases from J, the gap between germline ends came to 12 bases. The CDR3 covers 14 residues. Germline loops: CDR1 SGHVS, CDR2 FQNEAQ. CDR3 sequence (DNA): TGTGCCAGCAGCTTAGATACTAACAACCCTGAAGCTTTCTTT. Protein product: CASSLDTNNPEAFF.

The chain has TRBV20-1 and TRBJ2-7; 7 bases line up with TRBD2. Germline CDR1 and CDR2: DFQATT and SNEGSKA (reference sequence). This CDR3 comprises 19 residues. Trimming at V came to 3 bases and at J to 6 bases, leaving 26 bases not matched to a gene. The CDR3 region is CSASSYLVGNWGGLGEQYF. DNA for the CDR3: TGCAGTGCTAGTTCTTATCTGGTGGGAAATTGGGGGGGTTTAGGCGAGCAGTACTTC.

Only a few counts were recorded for this clone. CDR3 DNA sequence: TGTGCCAGCTCACCACCGGCGGGGGCCACCGGGGAGCTGTTTTTT. Residues: CASSPPAGATGELFF. The V call is TRBV18, the J call TRBJ2-2; D is perhaps TRBD2 (7 bases). The CDR3 contains 15 residues. CDR1 and CDR2 (germline): KGHSH, LQKENI. The V and J ends lost 0 bases and 4 bases respectively, with 9 bases between them.

The sample holds a few counts of this clone. V and J are TRBV3-1 (or the pseudogene TRBV3-2) and TRBJ2-5, with D perhaps TRBD2 (5 bases). The CDR3 is 15 residues long. V lost 4 bases to trimming and J lost 7 bases, with 19 bases between them. Germline loops: CDR1 LGHDT, CDR2 YNNKEL (reference sequence). The DNA of the CDR3 is TGTGCCAGCAGCCTCGTTGGGAGCTTGGTGGGGACCCAGTACTTC. This gives the protein CASSLVGSLVGTQYF.

The chain carries TRBV5-1 and TRBJ2-7, with 7 bases that match TRBD1. V dropped 0 bases and J dropped 3; count of bases not matched to a gene: 6. Germline V gene data show CDR1 as SGHRS and CDR2 as YFSETQ. The CDR3 loop spans 15 amino acids. CDR3 region: CASSLDLGQLYEQYF. As DNA, the CDR3 is TGCGCCAGCAGCTTGGATCTGGGACAGCTCTACGAGCAGTACTTC.

The chain recombines TRBV19 with TRBJ1-6; 8 nucleotides agree with TRBD1. This CDR3 is 14 amino acids long. Germline-derived CDR1 and CDR2 are LNHDA and SQIVND (reference sequence). V shed 6 bases, J shed 6 bases, and the junction held 4 bases outside the gene matches. CDR3 sequence reads: CASSHGQGNSPLHF. The CDR3 DNA sequence: TGTGCCAGTAGCCATGGACAGGGTAATTCACCCCTCCACTTT.

The chain has TRBV2 and TRBJ2-3; TRBD2 agrees at 11 bases. The junction had 0 bases not matched to a gene; V was cut back by 4 bases and J by 0 bases. Looked up from germline, CDR1 is SNHLY and CDR2 is FYNNEI. The length of the CDR3 is 15 residues. CDR3 nucleotide sequence: TGTGCCAGCAGTGGACTAGCGGGAAGCACAGATACGCAGTATTTT. This translates into CASSGLAGSTDTQYF.

The rearrangement joins TRBV19 to TRBJ1-4, with a possible D match to TRBD1 (5 bases). CDR1 is LNHDA, CDR2 SQIVND, per germline (reference sequence). CDR3 length: 14 amino acids. V was shortened by 7 bases and J by 6 bases, with 15 bases between the two germline ends. The DNA of the CDR3 is TGTGCCAGTACCGGACGGGGGGGTTATGAAAAACTGTTTTTT. It specifies CASTGRGGYEKLFF.

V usage is TRBV9 and J usage is TRBJ2-7; 11 bases agree with TRBD1. The germline V gene has CDR1 SGDLS and CDR2 YYNGEE. Unmatched junction bases numbered 6, after V lost 4 bases and J lost 3 bases. The CDR3 runs 15 residues. The CDR3 is CASSTTGTGGYEQYF. CDR3 sequence (DNA): TGTGCCAGCAGCACCACCGGGACAGGGGGCTACGAGCAGTACTTC.